This passage covers 29 T cell receptor beta chains from one sample sequenced in a study of blood T cells in healthy people across ages. A J-beta primer mix and a sample-barcoded 5' primer were used in a second PCR of roughly 7 to 12 cycles. Via MiXCR, TCRdb re-called the 5' RACE reads, giving one row per CDR3 protein. Of about 650,000 distinct CDR3 sequences in the sample, 45% to 60% were seen once. Sequencing used blood. Receptor source: a woman older than 75 in good health.

The rearrangement links TRBV14 to TRBJ2-7; tentatively, D is TRBD2 (7 bases). The CDR3 spans 12 residues. The V gene's germline CDR1 is SGHDN and CDR2 FVKESK. The V gene lost 1 base and the J gene lost 10 bases, with 11 bases spanning the gap. The CDR3 nucleotides are TGTGCCAGCAGCCAAGCGGGGGGCAGCCAGTACTTC. This gives the protein CASSQAGGSQYF.

This clonotype was seen repeatedly, ten times or more. The V call is TRBV5-1, the J call TRBJ2-7, with no clear D. The germline V gene encodes CDR1 SGHRS and CDR2 YFSETQ. The CDR3 spans 13 residues. V was pared by 0 bases and J by 2 bases, with 6 bases between. This chain's CDR3 is CASSLGNTYEQYF. The DNA of the CDR3 is TGCGCCAGCAGCTTGGGCAACACCTACGAGCAGTACTTC.

The chain recombines TRBV3-1 with TRBJ2-7, with TRBD1 matching over 9 bases. The germline V gene encodes CDR1 LGHDT and CDR2 YNNKEL (reference sequence). The V gene end was trimmed by 5 bases and the J gene end by 7 bases; junction bases not matched to a gene: 9. This CDR3 spans 14 amino acids. This CDR3 reads CASSSRDRAWEQYF. The DNA for the CDR3 is TGTGCCAGCAGCTCCCGGGACAGGGCGTGGGAGCAGTACTTC.

This clonotype was counted between two and nine times. This rearrangement joins TRBV28 to TRBJ2-7; 11 bases are a match to TRBD1. After removal of 5 bases from V and 6 bases from J, the junction contained 9 bases not matched to a gene. Per germline, CDR1 MDHEN and CDR2 SYDVKM. This CDR3 is built from 15 residues. CDR3: CASSPYGQGAFEQYF. The CDR3 DNA follows: TGTGCCAGCAGTCCCTATGGACAGGGGGCCTTCGAGCAGTACTTC.

The V and J genes are TRBV16 and TRBJ2-3, with 9 positions matching TRBD1. This CDR3 has 16 amino acids. The germline V gene encodes CDR1 KGHSY and CDR2 FQNENV. V lost 4 bases to trimming and J lost 2 bases; unmatched junction nucleotides: 7. CDR3 in DNA: TGTGCCAGCAGCCCATGGGACAGGGCCTCCACAGATACGCAGTATTTT. Its translation is CASSPWDRASTDTQYF.

The chain links TRBV6-2 or TRBV6-3 to TRBJ2-7, with D uncertain. The CDR3 is 15 amino acids. CDR1 is MNHEY, CDR2 SVGEGT, per germline. V lost 6 bases and J lost 3, with 18 bases in between. The CDR3 region is CASSPDGTPIYEQYF. In DNA form, the CDR3 reads TGTGCCAGCAGCCCGGACGGAACACCCATCTACGAGCAGTACTTC.

Of note for this clonotype: A much larger clone is a single base away; this may be a read error. The chain links TRBV20-1 to TRBJ2-1, with 9 bases matching TRBD2. This CDR3 is built from 14 residues. V was pared by 5 bases and J by 5 bases, with 7 bases of the junction left unmatched. CDR1 is DFQATT, CDR2 SNEGSKA, per germline (reference sequence). The chain's CDR3 is CSAPVAGAHNEQFF. The CDR3 DNA sequence: TGCAGTGCTCCAGTAGCGGGGGCACACAATGAGCAGTTCTTC.

This clonotype has only one observation. The chain is built from TRBV29-1 and TRBJ2-2, with 9 positions matching TRBD1. This CDR3 has 12 residues. The V segment lost 4 bases and the J segment 7 bases; nucleotides outside the gene matches: 1. Germline V gives CDR1 SQVTM, CDR2 ANQGSEA. This CDR3 is CSVGTGVGELFF. CDR3 nucleotide sequence: TGCAGCGTTGGGACAGGGGTCGGGGAGCTGTTTTTT.

About this clonotype itself: A much larger clone is a single base away; this may be a read error. The V call is TRBV20-1, the J call TRBJ2-1; D is undetermined. Trimming shortened V by 7 bases and J by 0 bases, and 13 bases separated the two germline ends. The CDR3 length is 14 residues. Germline assignment: CDR1 DFQATT and CDR2 SNEGSKA (reference sequence). The CDR3 DNA is TGCAGTGTCCGATCACATAGCTCCTACAATGAGCAGTTCTTC. Amino acids: CSVRSHSSYNEQFF.

This clonotype was picked up one time. This sequence may be a read error, since a much larger clone differs from it by one base. V gene TRBV5-1 combines with J gene TRBJ2-5, with 9 bases that match TRBD2. The CDR3 consists of 14 residues. From germline, CDR1 is SGHRS and CDR2 YFSETQ. Here the CDR3 reads CASSYIAGEEIQYF. As DNA, the CDR3 is TGCGCCAGCAGTTACATAGCGGGAGAAGAGATCCAGTACTTC.

At least ten counts were recorded for this clonotype. Possible read error: a much larger clone is one base away. V is TRBV6-6 and J is TRBJ2-3; D is uncertain. The CDR3 runs 15 residues. V dropped 4 bases and J dropped 1 base, with 12 bases sitting between them. CDR1 is MNHNY, CDR2 SVGAGI, per germline (reference sequence). CDR3 nucleotide sequence: TGTGCCAGCAGTTCTGGGCGTGGAGGCACAGATACGCAGTATTTT. Its translation is CASSSGRGGTDTQYF.

The chain joins TRBV11-3 to TRBJ2-3; 7 bases are a match to TRBD2. The germline V gene has CDR1 SGHNT and CDR2 YENEEA. The CDR3 loop spans 15 amino acids. Trimming cost V 3 bases and J 5 bases; bases outside gene matches: 8. The CDR3 spells CASSFSSGVKDTQYF. The CDR3 DNA follows: TGTGCCAGCAGCTTCTCGAGCGGGGTTAAAGATACGCAGTATTTT. The full variable domain, with the rest looked up from reference TRBV11-3 and TRBJ2-3, is EAGVVQSPRYKIIEKKQPVAFWCNPISGHNTLYWYLQNLGQGPELLIRYENEEAVDDSQLPKDRFSAERLKGVDSTLKIQPAELGDSAVYLCASSFSSGVKDTQYFGPGTRLTVL.

A single count supports this clonotype. The rearrangement links TRBV10-3 to TRBJ2-1; 8 positions agree with TRBD2. The CDR3 sequence is 14 residues long. The germline V gene has CDR1 ENHRY and CDR2 SYGVKD. V trimming: 3 bases; J trimming: 12 bases; junction bases outside the gene matches: 10. CDR3 loop: CAISDYGREAGQFF. As DNA, the CDR3 is TGTGCCATCAGTGATTACGGGAGGGAGGCGGGGCAGTTCTTC.

With regard to this clonotype: A much larger clone is a single base away; this may be a read error. J is TRBJ2-1 and V is TRBV10-3, with D perhaps matching TRBD2 (7 bases). Germline CDR1 reads ENHRY; CDR2 reads SYGVKD. This CDR3 spans 15 amino acids. The CDR3 region has the DNA TGTGCCATCAGTGGGACGAGCGGGACACTCAATGGGCAGTTCTTC. Protein: CAISGTSGTLNGQFF.

On this clonotype itself: Just one base apart from a much larger clone, this may be a read error. This chain joins TRBV29-1 and TRBJ2-1; D is ambiguous. Germline V CDR1 and CDR2: SQVTM, ANQGSEA. This CDR3 contains 14 residues. V lost 7 bases to trimming and J lost 12 bases, with 25 bases between them. The DNA for the CDR3 is TGCAGCGCCATGGCCGGACCGAGAGGCACTGGGCAGTTCTTC. It yields the protein CSAMAGPRGTGQFF.

Only one count was recorded for this clonotype. The chain has TRBV20-1 and TRBJ2-5; D may be TRBD2 (5 bases). The CDR3 loop spans 13 amino acids. Trimming took off 6 bases at V and 0 bases at J, with 11 bases between the two ends. Germline lookup yields CDR1 DFQATT and CDR2 SNEGSKA (reference sequence). The CDR3 sequence is CSARTEYQETQYF. The CDR3 region has the DNA TGCAGTGCCCGGACTGAGTACCAAGAGACCCAGTACTTC.

The sample holds one count of this clonotype. With a much larger clone just one base away, this may be a read error. This chain connects TRBV7-6 to TRBJ1-2; D remains unclear. V shed 3 bases and J shed 6 bases, with 2 bases lying between them. The germline V gene has CDR1 SGHVS and CDR2 FNYEAQ. This CDR3 contains 10 residues. The CDR3, as DNA: TGTGCCAGCAGCTTCCATGGCTACACCTTC. Its translation is CASSFHGYTF.

The J gene is TRBJ2-1, the V gene TRBV7-9; 10 positions match TRBD2. The closer fit of TRBJ2-7 to the DNA end suggests the J call may be wrong. The CDR3 runs to 16 residues. From germline, CDR1 is SEHNR and CDR2 FQNEAQ (reference sequence). The CDR3 region has the DNA TGTGCCAGCAGCTTTACCCTAGCGGGGGCCTACAATGAGCAGTACTTC. Translating it yields CASSFTLAGAYNEQYF.

V usage is TRBV12-3 or TRBV12-4 and J usage is TRBJ1-2; D remains unclear. This CDR3 spans 16 amino acids. V shed 8 bases and J shed 3 bases, with 22 bases lying between them. For the CDR3, the DNA is TGTGCCAGCGGCCGGACGCCCTACTACGGTGACTATGGCTACACCTTC. Residues: CASGRTPYYGDYGYTF.

This clonotype was observed at least ten times. DNA of the CDR3: TGTGCCAGCAGTTTATCTAATTCACCCCTCCACTTT. Translating it yields CASSLSNSPLHF. The chain employs TRBV7-2 and TRBJ1-6; the D is unclear. CDR1 is SGHTA, CDR2 FQGNSA, per germline. The V end lost 6 bases, the J end lost 6 bases, and 6 bases lay between the germline ends. This CDR3 contains 12 residues. Complete variable domain (other parts from reference TRBV7-2 and TRBJ1-6): GAGVSQSPSNKVTEKGKDVELRCDPISGHTALYWYRQSLGQGLEFLIYFQGNSAPDKSGLPSDRFSAERTGGSVSTLTIQRTQQEDSAVYLCASSLSNSPLHFGNGTRLTVT.

Ten or more counts support this clonotype. The V call is TRBV7-8, the J call TRBJ2-1, with TRBD1 as a possible D gene (6 bases). The CDR3 is 16 amino acids. V was cut by 5 bases and J by 0 bases, with 14 bases left in between. The germline gives CDR1 SGHVS, CDR2 FQNEAQ. CDR3: CASSPMGASSYNEQFF. CDR3 nucleotide sequence: TGTGCCAGCAGCCCGATGGGGGCGAGCTCCTACAATGAGCAGTTCTTC.

Notes on this clonotype: A read error is possible here, since a much larger clone lies one base away. The chain is built from TRBV29-1 and TRBJ2-1; 10 nucleotides align to TRBD1. V was clipped by 1 base and J by 13 bases; unmatched bases: 10. From germline, CDR1 is SQVTM and CDR2 ANQGSEA. The CDR3 length is 14 residues. CDR3 amino acids: CSVEGDRGLETQFF. The CDR3 DNA reads TGCAGCGTTGAAGGGGACAGGGGTTTGGAGACCCAGTTCTTC.

As for this clonotype: A much larger clone differs by one base, so this may be a read error. This rearrangement joins TRBV6-5 to TRBJ1-6; the match to TRBD1 covers 9 bases. The CDR3 consists of 16 residues. CDR1 MNHEY and CDR2 SVGAGI come from the germline V gene. CDR3 sequence: CASSRVGGQGNSPFHF. Here the CDR3 DNA reads TGTGCCAGCAGCCGTGTGGGGGGACAGGGAAATTCACCCTTCCACTTT.

This clonotype was seen repeatedly, ten times or more. J is TRBJ2-1 and V is TRBV20-1; 12 bases are a match to TRBD2. CDR3 size: 14 residues. Germline V gives CDR1 DFQATT, CDR2 SNEGSKA (reference sequence). J lost 6 bases, V lost 5 bases, and 5 bases had no gene match. CDR3 amino acids: CSAASGRALNEQFF. DNA of the CDR3: TGCAGTGCTGCTAGCGGGAGGGCCCTCAATGAGCAGTTCTTC.

This clonotype has a count of ten or more. The chain combines TRBV7-9 with TRBJ2-1; 7 bases are shared with TRBD2. The germline gives CDR1 SEHNR, CDR2 FQNEAQ (reference sequence). The CDR3 is 14 amino acids. V was pared by 5 bases and J by 8 bases, with 9 bases of the junction left unmatched. CDR3 bases: TGTGCCAGCAGCGGGGGGGTGCCCTTGGATGAGCAGTTCTTC. This translates into CASSGGVPLDEQFF.

The table lists this clonotype with a count of one. The chain carries TRBV6-5 and TRBJ2-4; weak D call: TRBD1 (6 bases). Germline V gives CDR1 MNHEY, CDR2 SVGAGI. Trimming shortened V by 5 bases and J by 2 bases, and 10 bases separated the two germline ends. The CDR3 length is 14 residues. CDR3 sequence (DNA): TGTGCCAGCAGTGATAGGGGGTCCAAAAACATTCAGTACTTC. Its protein is CASSDRGSKNIQYF.

This clonotype was detected ten times or more. The V gene is TRBV27, the J gene TRBJ2-7; 13 nucleotides align to TRBD2. The germline V gene encodes CDR1 MNHEY and CDR2 SMNVEV (reference sequence). Trimming cost V 10 bases and J 4 bases; bases outside gene matches: 4. CDR3 length: 13 residues. The DNA for the CDR3 is TGTGCCACGCGACTAGCGGGAGGATACGAGCAGTACTTC. Its protein product is CATRLAGGYEQYF.

A word on this clonotype: Compared with germline, one end of the junction differs, possibly owing to a read error. The gene calls are TRBV7-2 and TRBJ2-7; 10 bases fit TRBD2. The CDR3 contains 18 residues. CDR1 is SGHTA, CDR2 FQGNSA, per germline. The DNA for the CDR3 is TGTGCCAGCAGCTTCCGTTGGCTAGCGGGGGCCACCTCCCACGAGCAGTACTTC. Amino acid sequence: CASSFRWLAGATSHEQYF.

V gene TRBV11-2 combines with J gene TRBJ2-1, with TRBD1 as a possible D gene (5 bases). The end of the DNA fits TRBJ2-7 better, so the J call may be wrong. The CDR3 runs 15 residues. Germline lookup yields CDR1 SGHAT and CDR2 FQNNGV. CDR3 bases: TGTGCCAGCAGTACGGACCAGGGCTCCTACAATGAGCAGTACTTC. This gives the protein CASSTDQGSYNEQYF.